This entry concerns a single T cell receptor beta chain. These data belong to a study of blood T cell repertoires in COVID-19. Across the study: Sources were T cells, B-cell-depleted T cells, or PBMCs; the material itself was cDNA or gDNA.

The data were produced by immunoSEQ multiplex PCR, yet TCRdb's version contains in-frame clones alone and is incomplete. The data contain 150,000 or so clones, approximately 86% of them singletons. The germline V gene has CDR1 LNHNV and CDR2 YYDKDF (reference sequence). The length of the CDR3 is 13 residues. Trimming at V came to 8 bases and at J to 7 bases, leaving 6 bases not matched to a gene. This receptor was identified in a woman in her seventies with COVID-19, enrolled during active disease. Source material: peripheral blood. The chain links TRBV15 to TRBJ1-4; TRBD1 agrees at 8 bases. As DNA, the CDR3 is TGTGCCACCGAAGACAGGGGTGGTGAAAAACTGTTTTTT. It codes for CATEDRGGEKLFF.